The T cell receptor beta chain under discussion was sequenced for a study of PD-L1 blockade in urothelial cancer. Background on the study: Timepoints chosen for blood analysis were 3 weeks (second dose) and 6 weeks after treatment start.

Time point defined: pretreatment peripheral blood. Pretreatment and on-treatment blood mononuclear cell samples were taken, totaling between 1 and 8 time points per patient. The CDR3 loop spans 17 amino acids. Germline V gene data show CDR1 as SGHTS and CDR2 as YDEGEE. Unmatched junction bases numbered 13, after V lost 4 bases and J lost 4 bases. Clones were sequenced by immunoSEQ multiplex PCR, and TCRdb holds only the in-frame ones, with some missing. The data show 90,000 or so clones, 89% seen once. The sample consisted of PBMCs, taken around atezolizumab (anti-PD-L1) treatment. This sequence was found in a woman of 80 years or more with urothelial cancer. The chain recombines TRBV5-8 with TRBJ2-3, with TRBD2 matching 9 bases. The CDR3 region has the DNA TGTGCCAGCAGCCCCTTTCGCGCTAGCGGGGTCTCAGATACGCAGTATTTT. This translates into CASSPFRASGVSDTQYF.